A single sample gave rise to the 24 T cell receptor beta chains below, sequenced in a study of early T cells in non-severe SARS-CoV-2 infection. Each CDR3 protein gets one entry after TCRdb re-called the 5' RACE reads with MiXCR. The table includes tens of thousands of distinct CDR3 sequences, 13% to 15% detected once. Sequencing was carried out using whole blood. Every receptor here comes from an adult who was a healthcare worker with PCR-confirmed SARS-CoV-2 infection or an uninfected control (not recorded which).

The rearrangement links TRBV10-3 to TRBJ2-1, with 11 positions matching TRBD2. With 4 bases clipped from V and 4 bases from J, the junction kept 6 bases outside the gene matches. The CDR3 length is 16 residues. Germline V gene data show CDR1 as ENHRY and CDR2 as SYGVKD. For the CDR3, the DNA is TGTGCCATCAGTGTCTCTTCTAGCGGGGGGTACAATGAGCAGTTCTTC. This codes for CAISVSSSGGYNEQFF.

Ten or more counts support this clonotype. The chain carries TRBV7-8 and TRBJ2-3, with a weak D call TRBD1 (5 bases). The CDR3 extends over 13 amino acids. Trimming removed 5 bases from V and 7 bases from J, with 13 bases in between. The germline V gene has CDR1 SGHVS and CDR2 FQNEAQ. CDR3 in amino acids: CASSTDITYTQYF. The CDR3, as DNA: TGTGCCAGCAGCACGGACATAACCTATACGCAGTATTTT.

This clonotype was picked up a small number of times. The CDR3 bases are TGCGCCAGCAGCCAAGATAGTAGCGGGGGTACCAGCTCCTACAATGAGCAGTTCTTC. Residues: CASSQDSSGGTSSYNEQFF. This chain uses TRBV4-1 with TRBJ2-1; 9 positions match TRBD2. The germline CDR1 and CDR2 sequences are MGHRA and YSYEKL. The CDR3 is 19 amino acids. The ends lost 0 bases at V and 0 bases at J; junction bases unmatched: 9.

This clonotype was seen at least ten times. This chain links TRBV5-6 with TRBJ1-1; D gene uncertain. The CDR3 contains 11 residues. Per the germline V gene, CDR1 is SGHDT and CDR2 is YYEEEE. The V gene lost 5 bases and the J gene lost 7 bases, with 9 bases spanning the gap. CDR3 in amino acids: CASSSDGEAFF. The CDR3 region has the DNA TGTGCCAGCAGTTCGGACGGTGAAGCTTTCTTT.

This clonotype has only a few counts. CDR3 sequence: CASSSQTAYEQYF. The CDR3 region has the DNA TGTGCCAGCAGCTCCCAGACAGCCTACGAGCAGTACTTC. The chain carries TRBV7-9 and TRBJ2-7, with a tentative D call TRBD1 (5 bases). The CDR3 loop spans 13 amino acids. The V end lost 4 bases, the J end lost 2 bases, and 9 bases lay between the germline ends. Germline V gene lookup returns CDR1 SEHNR and CDR2 FQNEAQ (reference sequence).

This clonotype showed up many times. The chain joins TRBV29-1 to TRBJ2-1; D is perhaps TRBD2 (5 bases). Trimming cost V 4 bases and J 4 bases, with 5 bases left between them. This CDR3 contains 11 residues. Germline loops: CDR1 SQVTM, CDR2 ANQGSEA. In DNA form, the CDR3 reads TGCAGCGTTGGAGGGTACAATGAGCAGTTCTTC. Translating gives CSVGGYNEQFF.

Ten or more counts support this clonotype. The DNA of the CDR3 is TGTGCCAGCAGTTCGGGACGGGGCCCCTACAATGAGCAGTTCTTC. This translates into CASSSGRGPYNEQFF. The chain recombines TRBV11-2 with TRBJ2-1; D may correspond to TRBD1 or TRBD2 (5 bases each). CDR3 length equals 15 residues. V was clipped by 6 bases and J by 2 bases, with 14 bases between them. The germline V gene encodes CDR1 SGHAT and CDR2 FQNNGV.

This clonotype has just a few counts. The chain is built from TRBV19 and TRBJ2-4; D not resolved. Per germline, CDR1 LNHDA and CDR2 SQIVND (reference sequence). V gave up 11 bases and J gave up 0 bases, with 11 bases separating them. The CDR3 spans 13 residues. The CDR3 is CAASTLAKNIQYF. The CDR3, as DNA: TGTGCCGCCTCCACCCTAGCCAAAAACATTCAGTACTTC. Complete variable domain (other parts from reference TRBV19 and TRBJ2-4): DGGITQSPKYLFRKEGQNVTLSCEQNLNHDAMYWYRQDPGQGLRLIYYSQIVNDFQKGDIAEGYSVSREKKESFPLTVTSAQKNPTAFYLCAASTLAKNIQYFGAGTRLSVL.

This clonotype has at least ten counts. The V call is TRBV25-1, the J call TRBJ1-5; TRBD1 aligns across 8 bases. Germline assignment: CDR1 MGHDK and CDR2 SYGVNS. CDR3 length: 13 amino acids. The CDR3 spells CEPGTGWRQPQHF. Written as DNA, the CDR3 is TGTGAACCGGGGACAGGCTGGCGTCAGCCCCAGCATTTT.

This rearrangement joins TRBV29-1 to TRBJ2-5, with D possibly TRBD2 on 6 matching bases. Germline assignment: CDR1 SQVTM and CDR2 ANQGSEA. V shed 8 bases and J shed 0 bases, with 16 bases lying between them. The CDR3 consists of 14 residues. The CDR3 coding sequence is TGCAGCACTCCCGGGACTTCGTACCAAGAGACCCAGTACTTC. Translation: CSTPGTSYQETQYF.

This chain joins TRBV3-1 and TRBJ2-7; either TRBD1 or TRBD2 may fit D (5 bases each). Germline V lookup: CDR1 LGHDT, CDR2 YNNKEL (reference sequence). This CDR3 contains 12 residues. With 3 bases removed from V and 7 bases from J, the gap between germline ends came to 10 bases. The CDR3 sequence is CASSQGPREQYF. Written as DNA, the CDR3 is TGTGCCAGCAGCCAGGGACCACGGGAGCAGTACTTC.

This clonotype was found a few times. The chain recombines TRBV10-3 with TRBJ2-3, with D unclear. The CDR3 sequence is 12 residues long. Looked up from germline, CDR1 is ENHRY and CDR2 is SYGVKD. Between the trimmed V and J ends, which lost 3 bases and 6 bases, there was a span of 7 bases. The CDR3 reads CAISDGADTQYF. The DNA for the CDR3 is TGTGCCATCAGTGACGGCGCCGATACGCAGTATTTT.

This clonotype was counted only a few times. The V call is TRBV29-1, the J call TRBJ2-4; D unresolved. The CDR3 contains 12 residues. Germline values: CDR1 SQVTM, CDR2 ANQGSEA. V shed 8 bases and J shed 6 bases, with 14 bases lying between them. CDR3 loop: CSSRLEGNIQYF. The CDR3 DNA is TGCAGCTCTCGGTTGGAAGGAAACATTCAGTACTTC.

The chain uses TRBV7-2 and TRBJ2-7; 8 bases line up with TRBD1. Germline values: CDR1 SGHTA, CDR2 FQGNSA. The trim removed 6 bases at V and 4 bases at J, leaving 8 bases unmatched. The length of the CDR3 is 14 residues. CDR3 in DNA: TGTGCCAGCAGGGTGGGGACAGGACAATACGAGCAGTACTTC. This codes for CASRVGTGQYEQYF.

The chain combines TRBV30 with TRBJ1-4; D is unclear. V lost 3 bases and J lost 8, with 19 bases in between. Germline-derived CDR1 and CDR2 are GTSNPN and SVGIG (reference sequence). CDR3 length: 15 amino acids. The CDR3 protein is CAWRGISSGREKLFF. The CDR3 DNA reads as TGTGCCTGGAGGGGGATCTCGAGCGGACGAGAAAAACTGTTTTTT.

This clonotype was observed many times. The chain is built from TRBV4-3 and TRBJ1-4; D remains unclear. Germline V gene data show CDR1 as LGHNA and CDR2 as YSLEER. V was clipped by 1 base and J by 0 bases, with 15 bases between them. CDR3 size: 18 residues. The CDR3: CASSQVRQSIATNEKLFF. DNA for the CDR3: TGCGCCAGCAGCCAAGTGCGCCAGTCGATTGCAACTAATGAAAAACTGTTTTTT.

The rearrangement joins TRBV7-2 to TRBJ2-2, with D perhaps TRBD1 or TRBD2 (5 bases each). The CDR3 is 13 residues long. Germline V lookup: CDR1 SGHTA, CDR2 FQGNSA. V lost 3 bases, J lost 6 bases, and 8 bases lay in between. CDR3 DNA sequence: TGTGCCAGCAGCTTGCCGGGACCCGGGGAGCTGTTTTTT. Protein sequence: CASSLPGPGELFF.

This chain connects TRBV19 to TRBJ2-7, with unresolved D. Germline assignment: CDR1 LNHDA and CDR2 SQIVND (reference sequence). The V end lost 5 bases, the J end lost 7 bases, and 12 bases lay between the germline ends. The CDR3 sequence is 12 residues long. The CDR3 sequence is CASSFPGREQYF. Here the CDR3 DNA reads TGTGCCAGTAGTTTCCCCGGCAGGGAGCAGTACTTC.

This clonotype was counted a few times. This chain joins TRBV5-1 and TRBJ1-2; no clear D gene. The CDR3 runs 14 residues. Germline CDR1 SGHRS, CDR2 YFSETQ. V lost 0 bases and J 10 bases, leaving 16 bases between the germline ends. Written as DNA, the CDR3 is TGCGCCAGCAGCTTGGATTCGTCAGCCCGGGACTACACCTTC. Translation gives CASSLDSSARDYTF.

This rearrangement joins TRBV21-1 to TRBJ2-5; no DNA check was done on the table's D call, TRBD1. TRBV21-1 is shown as a pseudogene. This CDR3 has 15 amino acids. In DNA form, the CDR3 reads TGTGCCAGCAGCATGGGACAGTCCTTTGGTGAGACCCAGTACTTC. The encoded protein is CASSMGQSFGETQYF.

This sequence joins TRBV12-3 or TRBV12-4 and TRBJ2-3, with D possibly being TRBD1 (5 bases). V lost 9 bases to trimming and J lost 1 base, with 14 bases between them. The CDR3 is 14 residues long. The CDR3 protein is CASLTGGRTDTQYF. CDR3 nucleotide sequence: TGTGCCAGTTTAACAGGCGGTCGCACAGATACGCAGTATTTT.

The rearrangement uses TRBV29-1 and TRBJ2-7; TRBD1 matches at 9 bases. Trimming took 7 bases from V and 3 from J; bases not matched to a gene: 7. The germline gives CDR1 SQVTM, CDR2 ANQGSEA. CDR3 size: 13 residues. The DNA for the CDR3 is TGCAGCGCTGGACAGGGGAGCTACTACGAGCAGTACTTC. The encoded protein is CSAGQGSYYEQYF.

The J gene is TRBJ2-1, the V gene TRBV10-3, with D possibly TRBD2 on 7 matching bases. The ends were cut back, 0 bases at V and 7 bases at J, with 19 bases in the middle. This CDR3 is built from 17 residues. From germline, CDR1 is ENHRY and CDR2 SYGVKD. The CDR3 DNA follows: TGTGCCATCAGTGAGTCGATCGACGGGGGGCCTCGGAATGAGCAGTTCTTC. Encoded protein: CAISESIDGGPRNEQFF.

This clonotype has ten or more counts. This chain joins TRBV19 and TRBJ2-1, with TRBD1 matching over 9 bases. Trimming took 4 bases from V and 6 from J; bases not matched to a gene: 4. The CDR3 covers 14 residues. Germline V gene sequence: CDR1 LNHDA, CDR2 SQIVND (reference sequence). The CDR3 sequence is CASSKGTGPNEQFF. The CDR3 bases are TGTGCCAGTAGTAAAGGGACAGGGCCCAATGAGCAGTTCTTC.